One T cell receptor beta chain is described in this entry. Under the authors' procedure: For nucleated cells, counts were estimated from reference gene primer amplification. Here immunoSEQ multiplex PCR was the method, and the copy in TCRdb shows in-frame clones only, minus some. Clone size and the V and J calls come from that table; the DNA yielded D and trimming. The table shows 140,000 to 150,000 clones, with around 80% occurring only once. The data originate from a study of blood T cell repertoires in COVID-19. Study-level background: There were acute and convalescent COVID-19 samples, and they came from the United States, Italy and Spain. Sources were T cells, B-cell-depleted T cells, or PBMCs; the material itself was cDNA or gDNA.

Germline V gene sequence: CDR1 LGHNA, CDR2 YSLEER. There are 17 residues in the CDR3. The J segment lost 5 bases and the V segment lost 0 bases, leaving 9 bases of the junction unmatched. Sequenced: peripheral blood. The chain uses TRBV4-3 and TRBJ2-3; 9 bases match TRBD1. The TCR was taken from a man between 60 and 70 years old with active or convalescent COVID-19. The CDR3 bases are TGCGCCAGCAGCCAAGACCGGGACAGGGACGTTCAAGATACGCAGTATTTT. It codes for CASSQDRDRDVQDTQYF.